This TCR beta chain appears in the sequencing data of a study of a mutant IDH1 vaccine in newly diagnosed glioma. The CDR3 loop spans 16 amino acids. Germline CDR1 and CDR2: LNHDA and SQIVND (reference sequence). Trimming at V came to 7 bases and at J to 11 bases, leaving 18 bases not matched to a gene. Time point noted: week 35, safety follow-up. A 20-mer mutant IDH1 peptide at 300 ug was injected subcutaneously with topical imiquimod. Regarding the study as a whole: Top peripheral T cell clonotype shifts appeared unrelated to pseudoprogression.

Clones were sequenced by immunoSEQ multiplex PCR, and TCRdb holds only the in-frame ones, with some missing. This table has about 68,000 clones, around 82% appearing once. On this clone: What it recognizes is unknown.

The chain employs TRBV19 and TRBJ1-5; 9 nucleotides agree with TRBD1. This sample comprised PBMCs, obtained from a glioma patient whose treatment included an IDH1 peptide vaccine. The clonotype comes from a man between 18 and 35 years old with glioma. The CDR3 loop is CASTLGQGPLSGAQHF. CDR3 DNA: TGTGCCAGTACCCTCGGACAGGGGCCTTTGTCAGGGGCCCAGCATTTT.